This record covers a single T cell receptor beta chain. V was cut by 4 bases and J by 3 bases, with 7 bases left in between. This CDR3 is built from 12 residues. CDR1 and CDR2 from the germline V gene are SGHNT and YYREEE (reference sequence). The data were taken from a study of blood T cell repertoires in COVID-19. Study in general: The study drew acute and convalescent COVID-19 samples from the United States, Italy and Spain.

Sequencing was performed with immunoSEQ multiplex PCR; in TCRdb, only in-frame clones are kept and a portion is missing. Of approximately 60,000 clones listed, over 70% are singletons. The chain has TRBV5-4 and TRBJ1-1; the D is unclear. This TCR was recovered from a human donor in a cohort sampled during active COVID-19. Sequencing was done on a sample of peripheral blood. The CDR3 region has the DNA TGTGCCAGCAGCCCGCAGGACACTGAAGCTTTCTTT. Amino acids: CASSPQDTEAFF.